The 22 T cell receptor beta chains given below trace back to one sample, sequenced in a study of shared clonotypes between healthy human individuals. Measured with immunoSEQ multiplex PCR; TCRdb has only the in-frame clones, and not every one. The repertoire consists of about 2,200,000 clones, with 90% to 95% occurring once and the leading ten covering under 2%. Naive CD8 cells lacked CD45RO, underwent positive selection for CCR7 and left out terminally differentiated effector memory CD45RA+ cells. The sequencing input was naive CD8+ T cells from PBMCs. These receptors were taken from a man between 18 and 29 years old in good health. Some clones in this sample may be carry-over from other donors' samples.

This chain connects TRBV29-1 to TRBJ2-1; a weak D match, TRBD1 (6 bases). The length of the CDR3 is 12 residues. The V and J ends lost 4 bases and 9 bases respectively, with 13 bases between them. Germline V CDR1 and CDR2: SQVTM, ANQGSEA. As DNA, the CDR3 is TGCAGCGTTGGCCCGACAGGCCCTGAGCAGTTCTTC. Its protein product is CSVGPTGPEQFF.

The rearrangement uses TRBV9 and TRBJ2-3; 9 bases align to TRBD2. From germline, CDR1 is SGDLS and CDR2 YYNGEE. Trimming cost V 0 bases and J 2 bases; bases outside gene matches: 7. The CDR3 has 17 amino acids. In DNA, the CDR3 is TGTGCCAGCAGCGTAGGTGCTAGCGGGATGTCCACAGATACGCAGTATTTT. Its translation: CASSVGASGMSTDTQYF.

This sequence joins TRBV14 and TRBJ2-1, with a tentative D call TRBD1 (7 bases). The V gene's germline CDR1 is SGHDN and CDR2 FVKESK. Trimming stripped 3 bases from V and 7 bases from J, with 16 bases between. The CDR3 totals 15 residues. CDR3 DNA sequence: TGTGCCAGCAGCCAGCGGAGGGGGCAAGGGAATGAGCAGTTCTTC. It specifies CASSQRRGQGNEQFF.

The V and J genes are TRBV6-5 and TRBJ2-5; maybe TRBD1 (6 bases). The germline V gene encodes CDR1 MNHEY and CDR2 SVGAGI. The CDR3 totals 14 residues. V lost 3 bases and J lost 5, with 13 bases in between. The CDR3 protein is CASSYYRERETQYF. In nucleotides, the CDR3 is TGTGCCAGCAGTTATTACAGGGAACGCGAGACCCAGTACTTC.

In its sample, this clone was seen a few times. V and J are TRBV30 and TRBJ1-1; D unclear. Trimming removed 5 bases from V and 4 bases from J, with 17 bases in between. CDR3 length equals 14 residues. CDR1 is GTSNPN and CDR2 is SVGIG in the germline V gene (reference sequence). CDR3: CAWALGYEGTEAFF. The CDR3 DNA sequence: TGTGCCTGGGCTTTAGGGTACGAGGGCACTGAAGCTTTCTTT.

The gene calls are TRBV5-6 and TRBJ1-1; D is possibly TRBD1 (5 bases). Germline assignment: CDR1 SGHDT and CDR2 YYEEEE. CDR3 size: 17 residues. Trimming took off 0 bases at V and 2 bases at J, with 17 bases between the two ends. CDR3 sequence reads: CASSLDGWGWGNTEAFF. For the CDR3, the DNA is TGTGCCAGCAGCTTGGATGGATGGGGGTGGGGAAACACTGAAGCTTTCTTT.

In nucleotides, the CDR3 is TGCGCCAGCAGCTCAATTAGCAAGGGCTACGAGCAGTACTTC. Its translation is CASSSISKGYEQYF. This sequence joins TRBV4-1 and TRBJ2-7; D unclear. Trimming shortened V by 5 bases and J by 3 bases, and 14 bases separated the two germline ends. Germline V gene sequence: CDR1 MGHRA, CDR2 YSYEKL. The CDR3 runs 14 residues.

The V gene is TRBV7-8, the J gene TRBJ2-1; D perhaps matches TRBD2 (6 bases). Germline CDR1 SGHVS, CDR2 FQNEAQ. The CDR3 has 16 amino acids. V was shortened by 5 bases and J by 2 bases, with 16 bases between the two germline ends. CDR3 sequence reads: CASSRPQGGPYNEQFF. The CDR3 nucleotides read TGTGCCAGCAGCCGGCCTCAGGGAGGCCCCTACAATGAGCAGTTCTTC.

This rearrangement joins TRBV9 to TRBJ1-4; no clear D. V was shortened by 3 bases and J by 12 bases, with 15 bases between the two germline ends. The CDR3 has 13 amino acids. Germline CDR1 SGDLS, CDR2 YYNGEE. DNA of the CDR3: TGTGCCAGCAGCGCACCTCCGGGTGGGGAACTGTTTTTT. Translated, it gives CASSAPPGGELFF.

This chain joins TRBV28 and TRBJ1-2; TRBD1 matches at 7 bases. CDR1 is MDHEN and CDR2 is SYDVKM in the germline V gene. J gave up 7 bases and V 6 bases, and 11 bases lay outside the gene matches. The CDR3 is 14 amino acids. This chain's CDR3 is CASRGPGGKGGYTF. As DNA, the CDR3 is TGTGCCAGCAGGGGGCCAGGGGGAAAGGGTGGCTACACCTTC.

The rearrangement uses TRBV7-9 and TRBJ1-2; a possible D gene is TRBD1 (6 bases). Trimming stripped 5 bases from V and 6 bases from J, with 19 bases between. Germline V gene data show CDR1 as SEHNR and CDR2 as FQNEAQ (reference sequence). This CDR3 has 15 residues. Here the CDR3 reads CASSQLLSQGNGYTF. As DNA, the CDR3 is TGTGCCAGCAGCCAACTACTTTCACAGGGAAATGGCTACACCTTC.

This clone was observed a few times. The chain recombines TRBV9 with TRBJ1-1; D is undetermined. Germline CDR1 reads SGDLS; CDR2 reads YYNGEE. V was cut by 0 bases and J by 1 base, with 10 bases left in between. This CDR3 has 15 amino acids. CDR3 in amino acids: CASSVARGANTEAFF. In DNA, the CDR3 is TGTGCCAGCAGCGTAGCCCGGGGAGCGAACACTGAAGCTTTCTTT.

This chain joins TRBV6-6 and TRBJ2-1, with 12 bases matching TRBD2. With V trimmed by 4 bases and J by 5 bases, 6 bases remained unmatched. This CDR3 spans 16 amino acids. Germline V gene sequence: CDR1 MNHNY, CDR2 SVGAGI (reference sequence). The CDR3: CASSLVGLAGNNEQFF. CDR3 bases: TGTGCCAGCAGTTTAGTCGGACTAGCGGGAAACAATGAGCAGTTCTTC.

The CDR3 loop is CASSQPRDRSRTEAFF. CDR3 in DNA: TGTGCCAGCAGCCAACCCCGGGACAGGTCGCGCACTGAAGCTTTCTTT. V is TRBV27 and J is TRBJ1-1, with TRBD1 matching 8 bases. This CDR3 contains 16 residues. V gave up 6 bases and J gave up 4 bases; unmatched junction bases: 13. From germline, CDR1 is MNHEY and CDR2 SMNVEV (reference sequence).

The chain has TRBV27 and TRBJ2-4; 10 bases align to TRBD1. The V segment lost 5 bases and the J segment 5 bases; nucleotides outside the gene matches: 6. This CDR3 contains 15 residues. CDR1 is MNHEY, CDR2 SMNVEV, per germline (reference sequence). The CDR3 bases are TGTGCCAGCAGTGCCACCGGGACAGGGGAAAACATTCAGTACTTC. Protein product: CASSATGTGENIQYF.

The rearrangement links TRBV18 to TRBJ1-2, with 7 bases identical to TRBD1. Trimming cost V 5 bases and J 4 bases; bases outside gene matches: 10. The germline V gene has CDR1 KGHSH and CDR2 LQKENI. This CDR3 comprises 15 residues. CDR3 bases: TGTGCCAGCTCAATCTGGGACAGCACATTCTATGGCTACACCTTC. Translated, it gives CASSIWDSTFYGYTF.

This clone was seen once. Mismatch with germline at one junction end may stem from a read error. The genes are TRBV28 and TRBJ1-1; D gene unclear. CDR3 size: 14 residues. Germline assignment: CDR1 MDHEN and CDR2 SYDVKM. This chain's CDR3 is CASSIWGTNTEAFF. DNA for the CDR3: TGTGCCAGCAGTATATGGGGTACGAACACTGAAGCTTTCTTT.

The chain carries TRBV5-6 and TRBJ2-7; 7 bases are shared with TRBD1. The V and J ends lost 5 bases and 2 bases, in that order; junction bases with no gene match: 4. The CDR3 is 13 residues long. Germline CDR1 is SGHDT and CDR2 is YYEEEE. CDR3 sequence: CASRLGTAYEQYF. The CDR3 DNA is TGTGCCAGCAGGCTCGGGACAGCCTACGAGCAGTACTTC.

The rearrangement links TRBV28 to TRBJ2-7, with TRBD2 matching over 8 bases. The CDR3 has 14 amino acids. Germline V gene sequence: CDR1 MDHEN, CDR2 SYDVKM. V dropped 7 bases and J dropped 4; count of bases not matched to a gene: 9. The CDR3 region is CASTLGGEAYEQYF. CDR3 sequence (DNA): TGTGCCAGCACCCTCGGGGGGGAGGCTTACGAGCAGTACTTC.

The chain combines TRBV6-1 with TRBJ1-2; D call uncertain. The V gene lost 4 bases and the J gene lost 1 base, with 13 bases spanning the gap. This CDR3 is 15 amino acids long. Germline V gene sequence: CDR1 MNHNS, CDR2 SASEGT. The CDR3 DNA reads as TGTGCCAGCAGTGTCCGGGAAATCAATAACTATGGCTACACCTTC. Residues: CASSVREINNYGYTF.

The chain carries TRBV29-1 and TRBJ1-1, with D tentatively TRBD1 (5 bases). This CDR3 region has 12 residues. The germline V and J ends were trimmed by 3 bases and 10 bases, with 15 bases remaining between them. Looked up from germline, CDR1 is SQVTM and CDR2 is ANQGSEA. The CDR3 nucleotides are TGCAGCGTTGAGTTACAGGACGGGGGAGCTTTCTTT. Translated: CSVELQDGGAFF.

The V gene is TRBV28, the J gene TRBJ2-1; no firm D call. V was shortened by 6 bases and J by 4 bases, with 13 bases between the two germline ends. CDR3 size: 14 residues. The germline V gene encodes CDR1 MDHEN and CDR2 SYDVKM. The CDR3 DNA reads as TGTGCCAGCAGCCCCTTTGCGATGTACAATGAGCAGTTCTTC. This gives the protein CASSPFAMYNEQFF.